A single sample gave rise to the 2 T cell receptor beta chains below, sequenced in a study of tissue T cells after allogeneic stem cell transplantation. Profiled with immunoSEQ multiplex PCR; TCRdb holds only in-frame clones, not every one. The sample gives roughly 8,900 clones, roughly three fifths of which show up once; roughly a tenth is in the top ten. The sample was tissue from the ileum, taken at autopsy. These TCRs come from a woman aged 18-49 years with breast cancer.

The chain couples TRBV7-2 to TRBJ2-3; TRBD2 matches 11 bases. The length of the CDR3 is 17 residues. The V segment lost 7 bases and the J segment 2 bases; nucleotides outside the gene matches: 11. CDR1 and CDR2 (germline): SGHTA, FQGNSA. The CDR3 sequence: CASTRLAGHLFTDTQYF. CDR3 DNA: TGTGCCAGCACCAGACTAGCGGGGCATCTCTTCACAGATACGCAGTATTTT.

The rearrangement links TRBV27 to TRBJ2-1, with 13 bases lining up with TRBD2. CDR3 length equals 14 residues. Trimming removed 6 bases from V and 6 bases from J; junction bases left unmatched: 2. Germline V CDR1 and CDR2: MNHEY, SMNVEV (reference sequence). The CDR3 is CASRGLAGSNEQFF. In nucleotides, the CDR3 is TGTGCCAGCAGGGGACTAGCGGGGTCCAATGAGCAGTTCTTC.